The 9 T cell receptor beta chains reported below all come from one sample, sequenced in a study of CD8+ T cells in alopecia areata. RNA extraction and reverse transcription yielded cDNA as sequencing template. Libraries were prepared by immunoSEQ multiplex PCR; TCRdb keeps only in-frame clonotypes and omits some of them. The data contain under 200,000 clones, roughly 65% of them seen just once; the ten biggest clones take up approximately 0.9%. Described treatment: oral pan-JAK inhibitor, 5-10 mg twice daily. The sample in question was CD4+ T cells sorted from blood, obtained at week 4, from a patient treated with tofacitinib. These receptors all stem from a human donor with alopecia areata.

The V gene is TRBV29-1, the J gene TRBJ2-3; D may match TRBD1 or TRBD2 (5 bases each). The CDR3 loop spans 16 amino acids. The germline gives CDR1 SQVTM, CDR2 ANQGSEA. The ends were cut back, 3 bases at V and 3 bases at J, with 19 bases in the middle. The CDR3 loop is CSVDSEWGRGTDTQYF. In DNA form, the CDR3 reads TGCAGCGTTGATTCCGAGTGGGGACGAGGTACAGATACGCAGTATTTT.

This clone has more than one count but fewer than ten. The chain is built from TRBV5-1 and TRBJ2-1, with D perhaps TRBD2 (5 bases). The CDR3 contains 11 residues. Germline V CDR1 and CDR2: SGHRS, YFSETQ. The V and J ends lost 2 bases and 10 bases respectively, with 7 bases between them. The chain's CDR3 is CASSLDYEQFF. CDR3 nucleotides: TGCGCCAGCAGCTTAGACTACGAGCAGTTCTTC. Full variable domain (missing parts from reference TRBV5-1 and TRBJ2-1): KAGVTQTPRYLIKTRGQQVTLSCSPISGHRSVSWYQQTPGQGLQFLFEYFSETQRNKGNFPGRFSGRQFSNSRSEMNVSTLELGDSALYLCASSLDYEQFFGPGTRLTVL.

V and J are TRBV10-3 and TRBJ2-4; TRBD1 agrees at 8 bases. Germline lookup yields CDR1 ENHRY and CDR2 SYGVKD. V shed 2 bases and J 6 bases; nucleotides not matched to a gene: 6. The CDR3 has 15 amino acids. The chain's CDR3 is CAISEPRTGRNIQYF. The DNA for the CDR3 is TGTGCCATCAGTGAGCCCAGGACAGGGCGAAACATTCAGTACTTC.

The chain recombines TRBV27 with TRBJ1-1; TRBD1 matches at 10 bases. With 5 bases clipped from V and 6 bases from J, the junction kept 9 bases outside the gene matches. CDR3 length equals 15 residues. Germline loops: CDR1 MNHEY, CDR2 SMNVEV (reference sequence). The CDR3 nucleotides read TGTGCCAGCAGTACCAGACCGGACAGGGGGTCTGAAGCTTTCTTT. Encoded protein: CASSTRPDRGSEAFF.

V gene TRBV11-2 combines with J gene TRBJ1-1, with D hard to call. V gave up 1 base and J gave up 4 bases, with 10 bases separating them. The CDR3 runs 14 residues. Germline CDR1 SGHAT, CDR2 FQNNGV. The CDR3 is CASSLVAGSTEAFF. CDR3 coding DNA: TGTGCCAGCAGCTTAGTTGCCGGTAGCACTGAAGCTTTCTTT.

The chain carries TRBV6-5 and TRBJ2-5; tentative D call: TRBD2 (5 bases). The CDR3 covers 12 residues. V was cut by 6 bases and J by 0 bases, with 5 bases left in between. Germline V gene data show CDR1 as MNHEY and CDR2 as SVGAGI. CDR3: CASRDYQETQYF. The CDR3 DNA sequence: TGTGCCAGCAGGGACTACCAAGAGACCCAGTACTTC.

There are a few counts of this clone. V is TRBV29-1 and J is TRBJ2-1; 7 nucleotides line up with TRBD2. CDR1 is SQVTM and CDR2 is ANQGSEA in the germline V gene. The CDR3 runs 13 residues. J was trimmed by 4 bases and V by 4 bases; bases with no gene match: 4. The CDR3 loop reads CSVAHGGYNEQFF. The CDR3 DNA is TGCAGCGTTGCTCACGGGGGGTACAATGAGCAGTTCTTC.

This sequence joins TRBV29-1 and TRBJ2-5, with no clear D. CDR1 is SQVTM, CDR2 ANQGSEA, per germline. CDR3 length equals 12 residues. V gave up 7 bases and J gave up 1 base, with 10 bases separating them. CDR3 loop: CSGWPTQETQYF. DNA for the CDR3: TGCAGCGGTTGGCCGACCCAAGAGACCCAGTACTTC.

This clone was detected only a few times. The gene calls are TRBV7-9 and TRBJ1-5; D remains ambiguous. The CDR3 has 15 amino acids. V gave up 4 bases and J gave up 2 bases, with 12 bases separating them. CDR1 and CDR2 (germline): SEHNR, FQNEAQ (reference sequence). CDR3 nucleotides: TGTGCCAGCAGCTCGTCAGACTCAGGCAATCAGCCCCAGCATTTT. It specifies CASSSSDSGNQPQHF.